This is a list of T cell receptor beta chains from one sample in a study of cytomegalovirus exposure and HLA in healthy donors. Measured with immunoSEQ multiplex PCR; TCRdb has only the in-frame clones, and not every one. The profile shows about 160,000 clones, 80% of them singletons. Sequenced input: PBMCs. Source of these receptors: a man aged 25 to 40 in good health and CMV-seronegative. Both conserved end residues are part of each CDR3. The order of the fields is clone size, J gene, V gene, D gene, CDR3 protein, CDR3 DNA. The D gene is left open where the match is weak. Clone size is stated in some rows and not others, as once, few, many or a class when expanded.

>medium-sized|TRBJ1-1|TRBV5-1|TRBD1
CASSETGETFF
TGCGCCAGCAGCGAGACAGGGGAGACTTTCTTT
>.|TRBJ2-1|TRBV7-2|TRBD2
CASEGGTSSYNEQFF
TGTGCCAGCGAGGGAGGGACTAGCTCCTACAATGAGCAGTTCTTC
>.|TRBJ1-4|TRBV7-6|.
CASSQGGKTNEKLFF
TGTGCCAGCAGTCAAGGAGGGAAGACTAATGAAAAACTGTTTTTT
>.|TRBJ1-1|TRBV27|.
CASSNSGVNTEAFF
TGTGCCAGCAGCAATTCAGGGGTGAACACTGAAGCTTTCTTT
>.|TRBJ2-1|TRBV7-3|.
CASSSPGHQNEQFF
TGTGCCAGCAGCTCTCCGGGACACCAGAATGAGCAGTTCTTC
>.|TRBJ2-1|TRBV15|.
CATSRGGPYNEQFF
TGTGCCACCAGCAGAGGAGGCCCCTACAATGAGCAGTTCTTC
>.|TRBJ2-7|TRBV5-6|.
CASSLVDSYEQYF
TGTGCCAGCAGCTTGGTCGACAGCTACGAGCAGTACTTC
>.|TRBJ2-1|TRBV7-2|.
CASSRKEGTVYNEQFF
TGTGCCAGCAGCCGGAAGGAGGGAACCGTCTACAATGAGCAGTTCTTC
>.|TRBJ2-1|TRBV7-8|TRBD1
CASSTRQGSYNEQFF
TGTGCCAGCAGCACCCGACAGGGTTCCTACAATGAGCAGTTCTTC
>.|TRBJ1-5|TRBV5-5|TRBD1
CASSPAGTGWDQPQHF
TGTGCCAGCAGTCCCGCCGGGACAGGGTGGGATCAGCCCCAGCATTTT
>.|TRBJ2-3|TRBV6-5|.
CASSLTRVSTDTQYF
TGTGCCAGCAGTTTAACTCGCGTTAGCACAGATACGCAGTATTTT
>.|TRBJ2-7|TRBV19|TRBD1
CASQDRGSYEQYF
TGTGCCAGCCAGGACAGGGGGTCCTACGAGCAGTACTTC
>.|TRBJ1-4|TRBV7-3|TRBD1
CASPQGVFF
TGTGCCAGCCCCCAGGGGGTGTTTTTT
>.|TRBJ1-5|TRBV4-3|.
CASSQDYRYSNQPQHF
TGCGCCAGCAGCCAAGACTACCGATATAGCAATCAGCCCCAGCATTTT
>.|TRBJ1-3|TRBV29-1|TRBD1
CSVRGLSGNTIYF
TGCAGCGTTAGGGGGCTCTCTGGAAACACCATATATTTT
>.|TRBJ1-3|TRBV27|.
CASSHQAGYGNTIYF
TGTGCCAGCAGTCATCAAGCAGGTTACGGAAACACCATATATTTT
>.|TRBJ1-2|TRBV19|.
CASSQGQNYGYTF
TGTGCCAGTAGTCAGGGACAAAACTATGGCTACACCTTC
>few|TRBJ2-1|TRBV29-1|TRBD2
CSVVKREAYNEQFF
TGCAGCGTTGTAAAACGGGAGGCCTACAATGAGCAGTTCTTC
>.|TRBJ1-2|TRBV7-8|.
CASRQGVGYGYTF
TGTGCCAGCAGACAGGGAGTAGGCTATGGCTACACCTTC
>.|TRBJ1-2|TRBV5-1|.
CASSLGEGGYTF
TGCGCCAGCAGCCTGGGAGAGGGTGGCTACACCTTC
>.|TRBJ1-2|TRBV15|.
CATSRDPGSGGYTF
TGTGCCACCAGCAGAGATCCAGGGTCGGGTGGCTACACCTTC